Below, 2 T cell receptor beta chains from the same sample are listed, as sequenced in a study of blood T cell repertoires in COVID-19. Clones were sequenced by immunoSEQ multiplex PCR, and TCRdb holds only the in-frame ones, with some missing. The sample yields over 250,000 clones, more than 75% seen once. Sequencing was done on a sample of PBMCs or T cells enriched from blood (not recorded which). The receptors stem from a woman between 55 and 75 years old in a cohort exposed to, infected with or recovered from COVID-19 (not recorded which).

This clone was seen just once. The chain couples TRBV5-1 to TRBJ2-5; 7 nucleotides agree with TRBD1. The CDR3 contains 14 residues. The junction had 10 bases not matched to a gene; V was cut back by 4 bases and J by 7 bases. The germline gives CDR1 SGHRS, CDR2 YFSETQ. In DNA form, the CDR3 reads TGCGCCAGCAGCCCCGGGACAGACACAGGGACCCAGTACTTC. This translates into CASSPGTDTGTQYF.

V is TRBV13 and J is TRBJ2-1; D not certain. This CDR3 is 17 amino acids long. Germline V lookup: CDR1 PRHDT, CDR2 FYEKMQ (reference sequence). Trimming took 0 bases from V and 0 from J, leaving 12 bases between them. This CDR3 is CASSLGRSYRSYNEQFF. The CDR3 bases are TGTGCCAGCAGCTTAGGCCGGAGCTACCGCTCCTACAATGAGCAGTTCTTC.